This T cell receptor beta chain was sequenced in a study of blood T cell repertoires in COVID-19. Measured with immunoSEQ multiplex PCR; TCRdb has only the in-frame clones, and not every one. The repertoire holds 42,000 or so clones, more than 65% seen once, with roughly a quarter in the top ten. This clone was counted once. Trimming cost V 2 bases and J 0 bases, with 9 bases left between them. CDR3 length: 15 amino acids. Germline V CDR1 and CDR2: SGDLS, YYNGEE. The sequenced material came from peripheral blood. The sequence derives from an elderly man with acute or convalescent COVID-19. V is TRBV9 and J is TRBJ2-1; possible D gene TRBD2, 7 bases. The CDR3 sequence is CASSVAGASYNEQFF. CDR3 DNA sequence: TGTGCCAGCAGCGTCGCGGGGGCCTCCTACAATGAGCAGTTCTTC.